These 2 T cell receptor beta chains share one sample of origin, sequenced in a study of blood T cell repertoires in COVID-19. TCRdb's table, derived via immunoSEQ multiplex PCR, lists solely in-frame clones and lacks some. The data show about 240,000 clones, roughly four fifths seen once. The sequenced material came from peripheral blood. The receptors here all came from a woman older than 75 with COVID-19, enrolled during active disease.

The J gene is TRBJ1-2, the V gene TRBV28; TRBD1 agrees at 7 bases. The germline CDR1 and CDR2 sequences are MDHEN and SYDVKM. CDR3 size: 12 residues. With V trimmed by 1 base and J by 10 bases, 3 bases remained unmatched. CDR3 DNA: TGTGCCAGCAGTTTATCGGACAGGTTCTACACCTTC. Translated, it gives CASSLSDRFYTF.

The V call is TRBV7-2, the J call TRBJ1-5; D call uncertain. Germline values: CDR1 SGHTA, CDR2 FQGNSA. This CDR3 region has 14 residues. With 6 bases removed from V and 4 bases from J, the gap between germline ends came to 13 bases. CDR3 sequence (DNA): TGTGCCAGCAGTTCTCAGGCCTTAAATCAGCCCCAGCATTTT. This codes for CASSSQALNQPQHF.